At least ten counts were recorded for the clone carrying this TCR beta chain. Its antigen is not known. The data stem from a study of T cells in Graves' hyperthyroidism and ophthalmopathy. Study-wide results and caveats: Most clonotypes expanded in thyroid above 0.001 were likewise present in blood. The model forecast ophthalmopathy, anticipating it by a median around 6.5 months before onset.

The TCR beta CDR3 regions underwent amplification using RNA transcripts as the source. The HTBI set primed first-round TCR CDR3 RT-PCR. TCRdb fed the multiplex PCR reads into MiXCR, producing one record per CDR3 protein. This table has more than 500,000 distinct CDR3 sequences, around 16% appearing once. Per germline, CDR1 MDHEN and CDR2 SYDVKM. This CDR3 is 15 amino acids long. With 7 bases removed from V and 0 bases from J, the gap between germline ends came to 16 bases. Active moderate-to-severe ophthalmopathy, Clinical Activity Score at least 3, NOSPECS at least 4, under 3 months' duration. Diagnostic decisions used clinical symptoms, serum thyroxine and TRAb, thyroid ultrasound and orbital computed tomography.

The sequenced sample consisted of blood. The rearrangement joins TRBV28 to TRBJ2-7; maybe TRBD2 (7 bases). This TCR derives from a woman in her twenties or thirties with Graves' ophthalmopathy. CDR3 in amino acids: CASIGRGRHSYEQYF. The CDR3 DNA sequence: TGTGCCAGCATAGGGAGGGGGAGGCACTCCTACGAGCAGTACTTC.